This is a list of T cell receptor beta chains from one sample in a study of blood T cells in healthy people across ages. One entry per CDR3 protein, called by TCRdb with MiXCR from the 5' RACE reads. The sample has 600,000 or so distinct CDR3 sequences; approximately 30% are singletons. Sequences were obtained from blood. The receptors were sampled from a woman of 80 years or more in good health. CDR3s leave out the opening cysteine and the closing phenylalanine or tryptophan. The order of the fields is clone size, V gene, CDR3 protein. The listing skips clone size in some rows; elsewhere it reads once, few, many or a size class.

>-|TRBV6-1
ASSEEGTGTDTQY
>-|TRBV2
ARSGTANTEAF
>many|TRBV20-1
SAGSSGGYEQF
>-|TRBV2
ASSQGQGRGGTEAF
>-|TRBV5-5
ASGFAGDTDTQY
>many|TRBV29-1
SVGRLADNEQF
>few|TRBV20-1
SARGYGDSPLH
>few|TRBV28
ASSPSTGVNSPLH
>many|TRBV6-5
ASSYSAGAFTDTQY
>-|TRBV24-1
ATSDLRLGGETQY
>-|TRBV20-1
SAPLWTDYEQY
>-|TRBV9
ASSVVSEAF
>many|TRBV3-1
ASSLGRGRTAEQY
>-|TRBV3-1
ASSQGGGRRGEQY
>many|TRBV6-1
ASREMGLASYNEQF
>-|TRBV29-1
SVVQGYTEAF
>few|TRBV20-1
SGRRNTEAF
>-|TRBV6-2/TRBV6-3
ASNYSGGSYEQY
>-|TRBV6-6
ASGTSGTGNTEAF
>few|TRBV2
ASSEIRTSGNQPQH
>-|TRBV3-1
ARSPRPHNSPLH
>once|TRBV29-1
SATGDRSDTQY
>-|TRBV11-2
ASSLEGSANTEAF
>many|TRBV6-6
ASSYAPDRGDEQY
>few|TRBV20-1
SALGTFADTQY
>-|TRBV15
ATSSGQLSEKLF
>few|TRBV6-6
ASTPGATEAF
>many|TRBV20-1
SASALAGDPGEQY
>many|TRBV4-2
ASSQDVRGENYGYT
>-|TRBV21-1
VSSKALTVDSTGELF
>-|TRBV7-9
ASSPGTTQPQY
>many|TRBV11-2
ASSHRGQEDTQY
>-|TRBV11-2
VSSLTSGSNTGELF
>-|TRBV9
ASSVDPRDGYT
>-|TRBV6-6
ASSFRGAGEQY
>-|TRBV25-1
ASSDNAGTGYSYT
>few|TRBV30
AWRLAGSSYEQY
>-|TRBV7-2
ASSPPSALAGVPVQETQY
>many|TRBV7-9
ASSQPSGTQY
>-|TRBV28
ASSLRGTGTQY
>-|TRBV30
AWSDWSYT
>once|TRBV3-1
ASSRFLGTGVYTDTQY
>-|TRBV2
ASPKAGGEETQY
>many|TRBV20-1
SASRGYEQY
>-|TRBV10-3
AISTGQGSETQY
>many|TRBV6-4
ASSGLAGSNTGELF
>few|TRBV27
ASSLSVVGNLGEAF
>-|TRBV29-1
SIRTGGGSTEAF